This T cell receptor (beta chain) was found in a study of T cell changes during pregnancy in multiple sclerosis (dated by TCRdb to about 2019). Regarding the study in general: The study examined how the T cell repertoire changed over the course of pregnancy in women with multiple sclerosis.

In regard to this clone: Its antigen remains undetermined. No quality values exist for individual bases; no much larger clone is one base distant.

The receptor library was made with the immunoSEQ multiplex PCR assay. In its TCRdb copy, this immuneACCESS table keeps in-frame sequences only and misses some clones. Where compared with another copy, unresolved V genes explain less than half of these, and the others have no known cause. This sample gives tens of thousands of clones in total; under 95% of them show up just once. The top ten clones comprise under 0.6% of the sample. The CDR3 runs 16 amino acids, cysteine and phenylalanine included. Only the CDR3 DNA stays, 48 bases, in frame from base 1. Trimming at the junction amounts to 0 bases on V and 8 bases on J, and the germline ends lie 19 bases apart. According to the germline V gene, CDR1 reads MGHRA and CDR2 reads YSYEKL.

Recombination joined TRBV4-1 with TRBJ1-2; the D segment cannot be called with confidence. Source: CD4+ T cells from peripheral blood mononuclear cells, taken in the second trimester of pregnancy. This TCR came from a female donor with multiple sclerosis, enrolled in a pregnancy study. The CDR3 region reads CASSQDLRARVGGYTF. The DNA sequence is TGCGCCAGCAGCCAAGATTTGAGGGCTCGTGTGGGGGGCTACACCTTC.